Sequencing of this T cell receptor (beta chain) was carried out in a study of cytomegalovirus exposure and HLA in healthy donors. Findings and caveats of the study: Earlier results showed most TCR beta V segments being productive about 87% or about 30% of the time. TRBV6-2, TRBV6-3 and some other V segments were excluded as indistinguishable. The authors judged a highly shared variant cluster likely a sequencing artifact.

With regard to this clone: No antigen is known for it.

At the time of sampling, donors were nominally healthy, though unrecorded immune exposures were likely. The PCR made use of 60 Vbeta and 13 Jbeta primers. Method: immunoSEQ multiplex PCR; TCRdb's copy keeps in-frame clones and lacks some. The sample lists some 200,000 clones, 79% occurring once. The CDR3 runs 15 residues. Germline CDR1 and CDR2: MNHNY and SVGAGI (reference sequence). The V and J ends lost 2 bases and 5 bases respectively, with 16 bases between them. The sequenced sample was PBMCs. The V and J genes are TRBV6-6 and TRBJ2-7; tentative D call: TRBD2 (5 bases). The clonotype originates from a male donor in good health and CMV-seropositive. CDR3 bases: TGTGCCAGCAGTTACGTTGCGAAGGGAGATGACGAGCAGTACTTC. As protein: CASSYVAKGDDEQYF.